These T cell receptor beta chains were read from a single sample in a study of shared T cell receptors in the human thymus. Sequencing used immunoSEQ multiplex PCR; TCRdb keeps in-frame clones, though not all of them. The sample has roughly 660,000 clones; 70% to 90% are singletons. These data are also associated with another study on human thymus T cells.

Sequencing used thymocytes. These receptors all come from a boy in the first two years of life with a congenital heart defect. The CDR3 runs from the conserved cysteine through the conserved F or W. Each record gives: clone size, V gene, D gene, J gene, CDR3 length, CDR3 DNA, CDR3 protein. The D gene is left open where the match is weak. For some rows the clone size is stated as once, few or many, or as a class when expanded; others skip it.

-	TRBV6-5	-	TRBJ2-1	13	TGTGCCAGCAGGTTCCTCACCGGTGGTGAGCAGTTCTTC	CASRFLTGGEQFF
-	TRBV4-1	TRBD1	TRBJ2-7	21	TGCGCCAGTACAACCGAGCCGACAGGGCCTACAAACCCCGCAAAGTCGGGGGAGCAGTACTTC	CASTTEPTGPTNPAKSGEQYF
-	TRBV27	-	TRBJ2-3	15	TGTGCCAGCAGTTTATCCCAGCGGACCACAGATACGCAGTATTTT	CASSLSQRTTDTQYF
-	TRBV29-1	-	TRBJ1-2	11	TGCAGCGCTGACAGTAACTATGGCTACACCTTC	CSADSNYGYTF
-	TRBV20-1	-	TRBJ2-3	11	TGCAGTGCTTACAGAGCAGATACGCAGTATTTT	CSAYRADTQYF
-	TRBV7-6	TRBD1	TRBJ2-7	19	TGTGCCAGCAGCTTAGCCCCACAGGGGGCTTCCTATTTCTCCTACGAGCAGTACTTC	CASSLAPQGASYFSYEQYF
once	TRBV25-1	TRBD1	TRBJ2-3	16	TGTGCCAGCAGTAGAGAACGGAACAGGGGGACAGATACGCAGTATTTT	CASSRERNRGTDTQYF
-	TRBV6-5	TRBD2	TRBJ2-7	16	TGTGCCAGCAGTTACTTCAGGGAGGGAACTTTCTACGAGCAGTACTTC	CASSYFREGTFYEQYF
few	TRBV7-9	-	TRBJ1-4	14	TGTGCCAGCAGCTTAGGTCGAATCAGTGAAAAACTGTTTTTT	CASSLGRISEKLFF
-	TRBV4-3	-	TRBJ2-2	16	TGCGCCAGCAGCCTCAGACAGGCGCCGAGCACCGGGGAGCTGTTTTTT	CASSLRQAPSTGELFF
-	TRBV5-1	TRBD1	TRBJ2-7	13	TGCGCCAGCAGCCCGACAGGGGAATACGAGCAGTACTTC	CASSPTGEYEQYF
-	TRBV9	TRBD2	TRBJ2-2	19	TGTGCCAGCAGCCCACCCCGACTAGCGGGAGATCCGAACACCGGGGAGCTGTTTTTT	CASSPPRLAGDPNTGELFF
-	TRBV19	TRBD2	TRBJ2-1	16	TGTGCCAGTAGTATAGAGGGGAGCGGGACCCTAAGTGAGCAGTTCTTC	CASSIEGSGTLSEQFF
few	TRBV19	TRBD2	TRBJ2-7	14	TGTGCCAGTAGCCCCCCCGGGACTAGTCGCGAGCAGTACTTC	CASSPPGTSREQYF
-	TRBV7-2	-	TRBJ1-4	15	TGTGCCAGCAGCCACGTGGGACACCGTAATGAAAAACTGTTTTTT	CASSHVGHRNEKLFF
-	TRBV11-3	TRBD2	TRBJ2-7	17	TGTGCCAGCAGCTTAGATACTGGCGCTAGCGGGAGCCACGAGCAGTACTTC	CASSLDTGASGSHEQYF
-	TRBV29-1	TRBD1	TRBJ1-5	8	TGCAGCACCGGACAGGGGGGATTT	CSTGQGGF
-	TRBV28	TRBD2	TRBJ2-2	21	TGTGCCAGCAGTTTAGCTCTAGGAGCAGGACTAGCGGGAGGTAACACCGGGGAGCTGTTTTTT	CASSLALGAGLAGGNTGELFF
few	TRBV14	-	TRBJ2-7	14	TGTGCCAGCAGCCAAGGATTAGGAGGCTACGAGCAGTACTTC	CASSQGLGGYEQYF
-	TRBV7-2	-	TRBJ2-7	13	TGTGCCAGCAGCTTAAGCGAGATGTACGAGCAGTACTTC	CASSLSEMYEQYF
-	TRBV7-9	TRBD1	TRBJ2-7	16	TGTGCCAGCAGCCCTCGACCCCGGGACAGGGCCTACGAGCAGTACTTC	CASSPRPRDRAYEQYF
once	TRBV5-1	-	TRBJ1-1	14	TGCGCCAGCAGCTTGGGTGGACAGAGACATGAAGCTTTCTTT	CASSLGGQRHEAFF